This passage covers 19 T cell receptor beta chains from one sample sequenced in a study of blood T cell repertoires in COVID-19. The data were produced by immunoSEQ multiplex PCR, yet TCRdb's version contains in-frame clones alone and is incomplete. The sample carries tens of thousands of clones, 78% recorded once. Material for sequencing was peripheral blood. These receptors were collected from a man aged 70-80 years with COVID-19, enrolled during active disease.

The V and J genes are TRBV11-2 and TRBJ1-6; no firm D call. CDR1 is SGHAT and CDR2 is FQNNGV in the germline V gene. Deletions cut 3 bases from V and 0 bases from J, with 6 bases between. This CDR3 comprises 15 residues. The CDR3 DNA reads TGTGCCAGCAGCTTCAAATTCTCCTATAATTCACCCCTCCACTTT. Protein: CASSFKFSYNSPLHF.

The gene calls are TRBV5-6 and TRBJ2-1, with 7 positions matching TRBD2. Germline CDR1 SGHDT, CDR2 YYEEEE. V was clipped by 3 bases and J by 0 bases; unmatched bases: 6. CDR3 length equals 16 residues. CDR3: CASSSSSGSSYNEQFF. CDR3 nucleotides: TGTGCCAGCAGCTCCTCTAGCGGTAGCTCCTACAATGAGCAGTTCTTC.

V is TRBV6-5 and J is TRBJ2-2, with no clear D. The CDR3 is 15 residues long. V lost 6 bases to trimming and J lost 0 bases, with 11 bases between them. Germline assignment: CDR1 MNHEY and CDR2 SVGAGI. In nucleotides, the CDR3 is TGTGCCAGCAGAGTAGCCCCCACGAACACCGGGGAGCTGTTTTTT. Translating it yields CASRVAPTNTGELFF.

In this sample, this clone turned up many times. The J gene is TRBJ2-2, the V gene TRBV12-3 or TRBV12-4; TRBD1 might be the D (6 bases). CDR3 length: 12 residues. V was trimmed by 6 bases and J by 6 bases, leaving 8 bases between them. The CDR3 is CASRQGSGELFF. CDR3 sequence (DNA): TGTGCCAGCAGGCAGGGGTCCGGGGAGCTGTTTTTT.

Ten or more counts support this clone. The genes are TRBV20-1 and TRBJ2-7, with TRBD2 as a possible D gene (6 bases). This CDR3 has 13 residues. Germline V gene lookup returns CDR1 DFQATT and CDR2 SNEGSKA (reference sequence). V was clipped by 6 bases and J by 2 bases, with 14 bases between them. CDR3 coding DNA: TGCAGTGCCAGTACGGGGGAAACCTACGAGCAGTACTTC. It translates to CSASTGETYEQYF.

This CDR3 is CASRLRGTGELFF. In DNA form, the CDR3 reads TGTGCCAGCAGGCTGCGAGGCACCGGGGAGCTGTTTTTT. J is TRBJ2-2 and V is TRBV5-4; D remains unclear. Deletions cut 5 bases from V and 4 bases from J, with 9 bases between. This CDR3 has 13 amino acids. CDR1 is SGHNT, CDR2 YYREEE, per germline (reference sequence).

The V gene is TRBV18, the J gene TRBJ1-1; 7 bases are a match to TRBD1. The junction had 5 bases not matched to a gene; V was cut back by 3 bases and J by 1 base. The CDR3 length is 15 residues. Germline CDR1 KGHSH, CDR2 LQKENI. In DNA, the CDR3 is TGTGCCAGCTCACCCGGACAGGTGGGGAACACTGAAGCTTTCTTT. This gives the protein CASSPGQVGNTEAFF.

The chain links TRBV7-8 to TRBJ2-7; maybe TRBD2 (6 bases). V was shortened by 3 bases and J by 2 bases, with 11 bases between the two germline ends. Germline V gene lookup returns CDR1 SGHVS and CDR2 FQNEAQ. The CDR3 extends over 14 amino acids. The CDR3 bases are TGTGCCAGCAGCTTTGCGGGACGTACCTACGAGCAGTACTTC. Its translation: CASSFAGRTYEQYF. Combining the CDR3 with reference TRBV7-8 and TRBJ2-7 gives the whole variable domain GAGVSQSPRYKVAKRGQDVALRCDPISGHVSLFWYQQALGQGPEFLTYFQNEAQLDKSGLPSDRFFAERPEGSVSTLKIQRTQQEDSAVYLCASSFAGRTYEQYFGPGTRLTVT.

The chain uses TRBV4-1 and TRBJ1-1, with TRBD1 matching over 9 bases. Per the germline V gene, CDR1 is MGHRA and CDR2 is YSYEKL. V lost 4 bases and J lost 1; bases outside the gene matches: 7. The CDR3 has 16 amino acids. The CDR3 bases are TGCGCCAGCAGCCTTCTACCGGGACAGGGGAACACTGAAGCTTTCTTT. It encodes CASSLLPGQGNTEAFF.

This clone was seen a few times. V usage is TRBV6-4 and J usage is TRBJ1-3; TRBD1 aligns across 8 bases. Germline-derived CDR1 and CDR2 are MRHNA and SNTAGT. The CDR3 is 15 amino acids. Trimming removed 2 bases from V and 4 bases from J; junction bases left unmatched: 4. The chain's CDR3 is CASSDGTGKGNTIYF. The CDR3 DNA is TGTGCCAGCAGTGACGGGACAGGTAAAGGAAACACCATATATTTT.

The chain is built from TRBV6-6 and TRBJ2-2; TRBD1 is a possible D gene (6 bases). The CDR3 loop spans 12 amino acids. The V gene lost 7 bases and the J gene lost 4 bases, with 7 bases spanning the gap. Germline V gives CDR1 MNHNY, CDR2 SVGAGI (reference sequence). In DNA, the CDR3 is TGTGCCAGCAAAGGGGGCACCGGGGAGCTGTTTTTT. Translating it yields CASKGGTGELFF.

This clone was recorded many times. This chain connects TRBV25-1 to TRBJ2-7; perhaps TRBD1 as D (5 bases). This CDR3 region has 13 residues. Germline loops: CDR1 MGHDK, CDR2 SYGVNS. V lost 1 base to trimming and J lost 5 bases, with 9 bases between them. CDR3 bases: TGTGCCAGCAGTGAATGGGGCCGGGACGAGCAGTACTTC. It specifies CASSEWGRDEQYF.

The sample holds a few counts of this clone. The chain combines TRBV2 with TRBJ2-7, with a possible D match to TRBD1 (5 bases). Germline-derived CDR1 and CDR2 are SNHLY and FYNNEI. The CDR3 length is 14 residues. Deletions cut 7 bases from V and 2 bases from J, with 15 bases between. In DNA, the CDR3 is TGTGCCAGCACTTGGAGACAGATAACCTACGAGCAGTACTTC. As protein: CASTWRQITYEQYF. Looking up the rest from reference TRBV2 and TRBJ2-7 gives the full variable domain: EPEVTQTPSHQVTQMGQEVILRCVPISNHLYFYWYRQILGQKVEFLVSFYNNEISEKSEIFDDQFSVERPDGSNFTLKIRSTKLEDSAMYFCASTWRQITYEQYFGPGTRLTVT.

V gene TRBV30 combines with J gene TRBJ2-5, with a possible D match to TRBD2 (5 bases). Germline CDR1 is GTSNPN and CDR2 is SVGIG (reference sequence). V was shortened by 5 bases and J by 1 base, with 11 bases between the two germline ends. This CDR3 contains 13 residues. This CDR3 is CAWAEGVQETQYF. The CDR3, as DNA: TGTGCCTGGGCAGAGGGAGTCCAAGAGACCCAGTACTTC. Complete variable domain (other parts from reference TRBV30 and TRBJ2-5): SQTIHQWPATLVQPVGSPLSLECTVEGTSNPNLYWYRQAAGRGLQLLFYSVGIGQISSEVPQNLSASRPQDRQFILSSKKLLLSDSGFYLCAWAEGVQETQYFGPGTRLLVL.

This chain links TRBV5-6 with TRBJ1-1; 7 nucleotides agree with TRBD1. This CDR3 has 14 amino acids. The J segment lost 3 bases and the V segment lost 4 bases, leaving 6 bases of the junction unmatched. Germline-derived CDR1 and CDR2 are SGHDT and YYEEEE. The CDR3 DNA sequence: TGTGCCAGCAGCGCAGACAGGGCTTACACTGAAGCTTTCTTT. Its protein product is CASSADRAYTEAFF. The whole variable domain, remainder taken from reference TRBV5-6 and TRBJ1-1, is DAGVTQSPTHLIKTRGQQVTLRCSPKSGHDTVSWYQQALGQGPQFIFQYYEEEERQRGNFPDRFSGHQFPNYSSELNVNALLLGDSALYLCASSADRAYTEAFFGQGTRLTVV.

The chain joins TRBV3-1 (or the pseudogene TRBV3-2) to TRBJ2-7; D gene ambiguous. CDR3 size: 15 residues. Deletions cut 1 base from V and 5 bases from J, with 15 bases between. In germline, CDR1 is LGHDT, CDR2 YNNKEL (reference sequence). The CDR3 sequence: CASSQVAEWRNEQYF. Written as DNA, the CDR3 is TGTGCCAGCAGCCAAGTAGCAGAGTGGCGGAACGAGCAGTACTTC.

The chain is built from TRBV10-3 and TRBJ2-1; TRBD2 matches at 9 bases. The V segment lost 7 bases and the J segment 0 bases; nucleotides outside the gene matches: 1. The germline gives CDR1 ENHRY, CDR2 SYGVKD. The CDR3 is 14 amino acids. The DNA for the CDR3 is TGTGCCATCAATAGCGGGAGCTCCTACAATGAGCAGTTCTTC. Protein product: CAINSGSSYNEQFF.

The chain recombines TRBV27 with TRBJ2-7; D is possibly TRBD2 (5 bases). Germline CDR1 MNHEY, CDR2 SMNVEV (reference sequence). This CDR3 is 13 amino acids long. The V gene lost 4 bases and the J gene lost 3 bases, with 10 bases spanning the gap. The CDR3 sequence is CASSSRADYEQYF. Here the CDR3 DNA reads TGTGCCAGCAGTTCACGAGCGGACTACGAGCAGTACTTC.

The chain recombines TRBV9 with TRBJ1-6; the match to TRBD1 covers 9 bases. The V and J ends lost 1 base and 6 bases, in that order; junction bases with no gene match: 2. The CDR3 spans 15 residues. CDR1 is SGDLS, CDR2 YYNGEE, per germline. CDR3 in DNA: TGTGCCAGCAGCGTACAGGACAGGGGTAATTCACCCCTCCACTTT. This gives the protein CASSVQDRGNSPLHF.